The TCR beta chain described here comes from a study of T cell changes during pregnancy in multiple sclerosis. Clones were sequenced by immunoSEQ multiplex PCR, and TCRdb holds only the in-frame ones, with some missing. The sample lists around 46,000 clones, 80% to 90% occurring once. There are 17 residues in the CDR3. V was shortened by 0 bases and J by 3 bases, with 18 bases between the two germline ends. Looked up from germline, CDR1 is SGDLS and CDR2 is YYNGEE. This TCR came from a female donor with multiple sclerosis, enrolled in a pregnancy study. The material was CD8+ T cells from peripheral blood mononuclear cells, obtained in the second trimester of pregnancy. The J gene is TRBJ2-5, the V gene TRBV9; the D gene is possibly TRBD1 (6 bases). CDR3 coding DNA: TGTGCCAGCAGCGTAGATTTCCTGGGGAACAGGGAAGAGACCCAGTACTTC. Translation: CASSVDFLGNREETQYF.